The clone carrying this T cell receptor (beta chain) was detected many times. The antigen is not known. This sample is drawn from a study of T cells in Graves' hyperthyroidism and ophthalmopathy. The diagnostic basis comprised clinical symptoms, serum thyroxine and TRAb, thyroid ultrasound and orbital computed tomography. The length of the CDR3 is 15 residues. V was pared by 0 bases and J by 1 base, with 2 bases of the junction left unmatched. From germline, CDR1 is SGHRS and CDR2 YFSETQ. General study points: A model built on 13 V-J features separated ophthalmopathy from stable hyperthyroidism. Most expanded thyroid clonotypes above 0.001 also appeared in blood.

RNA transcripts yielded amplified TCR beta CDR3 regions. The TCR CDR3 was amplified in a first-round RT-PCR using the HTBI primer set. MiXCR, applied by TCRdb to the multiplex PCR reads, yields one record per CDR3 protein. The sample carries approximately 400,000 distinct CDR3 sequences, approximately 15% recorded once. The sample consisted of blood. The chain couples TRBV5-1 to TRBJ2-7, with TRBD1 matching over 9 bases. The source of this sequence is a woman aged 55-75 years with Graves' hyperthyroidism. The chain's CDR3 is CASSLGGTGSYEQYF. The CDR3 DNA is TGCGCCAGCAGCTTGGGCGGGACAGGGTCCTACGAGCAGTACTTC.